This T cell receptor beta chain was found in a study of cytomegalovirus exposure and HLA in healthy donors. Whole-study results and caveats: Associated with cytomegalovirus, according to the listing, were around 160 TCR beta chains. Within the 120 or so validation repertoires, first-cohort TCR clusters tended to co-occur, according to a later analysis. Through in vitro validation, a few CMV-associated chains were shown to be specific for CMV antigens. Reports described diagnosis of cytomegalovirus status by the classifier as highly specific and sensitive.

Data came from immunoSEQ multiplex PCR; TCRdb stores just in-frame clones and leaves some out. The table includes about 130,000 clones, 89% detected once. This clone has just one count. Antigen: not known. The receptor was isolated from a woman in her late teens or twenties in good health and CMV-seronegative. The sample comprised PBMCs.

CDR3 nucleotides: TGTGCCAGCAGTTGGACAGGGGATAGAGGCTACACCTTC. As protein: CASSWTGDRGYTF. The rearrangement uses TRBV27 and TRBJ1-2; 9 bases are shared with TRBD1. Per germline, CDR1 MNHEY and CDR2 SMNVEV (reference sequence). V lost 4 bases and J lost 8; bases outside the gene matches: 5. The length of the CDR3 is 13 residues.